The T cell receptor beta chain under discussion was sequenced for a study of cytomegalovirus exposure and HLA in healthy donors. This clone was counted once. With 60 Vbeta and 13 Jbeta primers, the PCR was carried out. Measured with immunoSEQ multiplex PCR; TCRdb has only the in-frame clones, and not every one. Here the sample spans almost 200,000 clones, around 80% being singletons. The CDR3 has 14 residues. In germline, CDR1 is SGHRS, CDR2 YFSETQ. The germline V and J ends were trimmed by 3 bases and 5 bases, with 14 bases remaining between them. The clonotype was recovered from a woman in her thirties in good health and CMV-seropositive. V usage is TRBV5-1 and J usage is TRBJ1-1; D is perhaps TRBD1 (5 bases). Sequenced input: PBMCs. The CDR3: CASSSELGTTEAFF. CDR3 DNA: TGCGCCAGCAGCTCTGAGCTAGGGACTACTGAAGCTTTCTTT.